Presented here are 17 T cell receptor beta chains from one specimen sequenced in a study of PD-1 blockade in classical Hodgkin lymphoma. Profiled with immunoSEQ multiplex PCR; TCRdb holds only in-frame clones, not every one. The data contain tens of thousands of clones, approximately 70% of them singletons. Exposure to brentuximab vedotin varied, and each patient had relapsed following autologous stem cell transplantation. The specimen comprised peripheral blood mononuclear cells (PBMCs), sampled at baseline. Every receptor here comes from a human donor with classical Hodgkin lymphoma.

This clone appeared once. CDR3 loop: CSAREYRDAFF. The CDR3 DNA is TGCAGTGCTAGAGAATACCGTGATGCTTTCTTT. This chain links TRBV20-1 with TRBJ1-1, with D unclear. Germline V CDR1 and CDR2: DFQATT, SNEGSKA (reference sequence). The CDR3 is made up of 11 amino acids. Trimming removed 0 bases at V and 11 bases at J, with 10 bases between.

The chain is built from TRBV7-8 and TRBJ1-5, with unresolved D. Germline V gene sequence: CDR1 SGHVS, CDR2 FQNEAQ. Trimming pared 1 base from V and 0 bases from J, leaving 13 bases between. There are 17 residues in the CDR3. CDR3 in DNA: TGTGCCAGCAGCTTAGAGAGTGGCACGATTAGCAATCAGCCCCAGCATTTT. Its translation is CASSLESGTISNQPQHF.

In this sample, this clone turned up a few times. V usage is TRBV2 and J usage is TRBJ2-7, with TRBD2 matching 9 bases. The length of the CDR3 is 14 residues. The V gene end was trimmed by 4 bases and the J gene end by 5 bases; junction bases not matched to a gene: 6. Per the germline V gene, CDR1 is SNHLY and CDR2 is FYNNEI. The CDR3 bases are TGTGCCAGCAGTGCAACGGGACTAGCCCACGAGCAGTACTTC. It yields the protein CASSATGLAHEQYF.

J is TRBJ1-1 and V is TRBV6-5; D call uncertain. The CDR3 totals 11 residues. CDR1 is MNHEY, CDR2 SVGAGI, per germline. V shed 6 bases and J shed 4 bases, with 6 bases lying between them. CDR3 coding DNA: TGTGCCAGCAGGCATATCACTGAAGCTTTCTTT. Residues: CASRHITEAFF.

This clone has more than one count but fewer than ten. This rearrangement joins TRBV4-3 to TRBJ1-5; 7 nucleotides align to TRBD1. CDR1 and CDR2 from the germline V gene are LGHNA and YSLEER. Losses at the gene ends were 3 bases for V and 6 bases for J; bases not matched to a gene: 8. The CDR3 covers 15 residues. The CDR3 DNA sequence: TGCGCCAGCAGCCAGATAGACAGGGAGCGTCAGCCCCAGCATTTT. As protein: CASSQIDRERQPQHF.

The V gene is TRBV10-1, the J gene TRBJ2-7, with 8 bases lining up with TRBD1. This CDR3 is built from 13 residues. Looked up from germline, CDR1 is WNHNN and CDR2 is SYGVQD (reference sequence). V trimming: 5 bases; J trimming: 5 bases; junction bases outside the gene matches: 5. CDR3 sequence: CASSPGGIHEQYF. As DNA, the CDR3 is TGCGCCAGCAGTCCAGGGGGCATCCACGAGCAGTACTTC.

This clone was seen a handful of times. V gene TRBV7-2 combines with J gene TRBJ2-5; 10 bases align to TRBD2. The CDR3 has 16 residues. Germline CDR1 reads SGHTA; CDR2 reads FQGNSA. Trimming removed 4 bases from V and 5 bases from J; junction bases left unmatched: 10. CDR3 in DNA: TGTGCCAGCAGCTCTCGGGGTAGCGGGAGGATGGAGACCCAGTACTTC. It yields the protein CASSSRGSGRMETQYF.

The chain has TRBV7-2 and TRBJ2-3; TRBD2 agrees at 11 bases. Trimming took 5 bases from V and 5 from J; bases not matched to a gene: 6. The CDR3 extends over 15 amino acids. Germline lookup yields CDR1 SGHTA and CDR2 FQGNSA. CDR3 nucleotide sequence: TGTGCCAGCAGCCTCCTTGGACTAGCGGGAGATACGCAGTATTTT. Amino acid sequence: CASSLLGLAGDTQYF.

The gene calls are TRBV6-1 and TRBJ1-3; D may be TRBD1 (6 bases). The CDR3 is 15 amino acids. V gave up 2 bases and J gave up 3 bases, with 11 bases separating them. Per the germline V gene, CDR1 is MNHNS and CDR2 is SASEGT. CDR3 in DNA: TGTGCCAGCAGTGAATCAGGGGCAGGTGGAAACACCATATATTTT. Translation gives CASSESGAGGNTIYF.

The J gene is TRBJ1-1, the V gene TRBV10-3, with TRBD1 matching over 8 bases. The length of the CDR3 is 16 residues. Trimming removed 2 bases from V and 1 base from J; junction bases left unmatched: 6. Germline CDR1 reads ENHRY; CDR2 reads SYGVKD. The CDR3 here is CAISEPGQGRNTEAFF. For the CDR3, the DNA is TGTGCCATCAGTGAGCCCGGACAGGGTAGGAACACTGAAGCTTTCTTT.

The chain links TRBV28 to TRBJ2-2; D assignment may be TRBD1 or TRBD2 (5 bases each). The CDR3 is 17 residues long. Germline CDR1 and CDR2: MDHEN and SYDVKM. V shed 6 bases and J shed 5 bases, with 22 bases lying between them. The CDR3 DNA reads TGTGCCAGCAGCTACCAGAGGCCCGATGGGGGTACCGGGGAGCTGTTTTTT. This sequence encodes CASSYQRPDGGTGELFF.

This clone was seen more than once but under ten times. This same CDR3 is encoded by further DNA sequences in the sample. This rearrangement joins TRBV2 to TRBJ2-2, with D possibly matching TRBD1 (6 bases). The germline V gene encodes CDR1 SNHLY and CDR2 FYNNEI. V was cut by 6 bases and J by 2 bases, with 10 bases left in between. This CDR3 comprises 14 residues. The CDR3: CASRQGPNTGELFF. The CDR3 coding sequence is TGTGCCAGCAGACAGGGACCCAACACCGGGGAGCTGTTTTTT.

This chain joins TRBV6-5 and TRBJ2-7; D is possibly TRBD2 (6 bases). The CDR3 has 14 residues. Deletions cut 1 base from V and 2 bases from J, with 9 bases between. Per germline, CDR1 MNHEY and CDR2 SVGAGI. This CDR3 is CASSYLGGAYEQYF. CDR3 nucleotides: TGTGCCAGCAGTTACTTGGGGGGAGCCTACGAGCAGTACTTC.

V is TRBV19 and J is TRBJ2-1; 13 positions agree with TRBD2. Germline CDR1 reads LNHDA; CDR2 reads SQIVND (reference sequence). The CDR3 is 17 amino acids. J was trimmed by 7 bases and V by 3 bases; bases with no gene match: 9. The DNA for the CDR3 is TGTGCCAGTAGTATCCGAACTAGCGGGAGGGCCTTAAATGAGCAGTTCTTC. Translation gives CASSIRTSGRALNEQFF.

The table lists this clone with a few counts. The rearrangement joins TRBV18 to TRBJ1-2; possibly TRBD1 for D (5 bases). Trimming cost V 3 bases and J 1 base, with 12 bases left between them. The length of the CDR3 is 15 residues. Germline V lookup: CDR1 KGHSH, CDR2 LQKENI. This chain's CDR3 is CASSPDPGGNYGYTF. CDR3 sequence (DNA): TGTGCCAGCTCACCCGACCCCGGGGGTAACTATGGCTACACCTTC.

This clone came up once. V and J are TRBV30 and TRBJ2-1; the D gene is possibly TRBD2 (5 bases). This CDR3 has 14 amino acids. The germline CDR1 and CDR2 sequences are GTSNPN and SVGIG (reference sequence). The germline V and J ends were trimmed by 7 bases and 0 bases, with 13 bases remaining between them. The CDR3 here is CASTGRGSYNEQFF. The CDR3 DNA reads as TGTGCCTCCACGGGCCGGGGCTCCTACAATGAGCAGTTCTTC.

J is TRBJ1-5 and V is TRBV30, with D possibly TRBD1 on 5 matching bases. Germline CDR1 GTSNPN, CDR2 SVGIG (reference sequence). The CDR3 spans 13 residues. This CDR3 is CAIGRGEGQPQHF. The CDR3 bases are TGTGCTATAGGACGAGGGGAAGGGCAGCCCCAGCATTTT.